This T cell receptor beta chain was sequenced for a study of T cells in Graves' hyperthyroidism and ophthalmopathy. General study points: Most clonotypes expanded in the thyroid (above 0.001) were also present in blood.

Clinical symptoms, serum thyroxine and TRAb, thyroid ultrasound and orbital computed tomography were used for the diagnoses. RNA transcripts were the template for amplifying TCR beta CDR3 regions. First-round RT-PCR targeting the TCR CDR3 was performed with the HTBI primer set. TCRdb reanalysed the multiplex PCR reads using MiXCR and keeps one entry per CDR3 protein. The repertoire holds approximately 400,000 distinct CDR3 sequences, with more than 15% as singletons. Notes on this clonotype: The antigen remains unidentified.

V was cut by 4 bases and J by 8 bases, with 11 bases left in between. The CDR3 is 13 amino acids. Germline V gene sequence: CDR1 KGHDR, CDR2 SFDVKD. J is TRBJ2-1 and V is TRBV24-1; D uncertain. The source material was blood. This receptor was obtained from a woman aged 18-29 years with Graves' hyperthyroidism. CDR3: CATSEPPSYEQFF. The CDR3 DNA follows: TGTGCCACCAGTGAACCCCCTTCCTATGAGCAGTTCTTC.